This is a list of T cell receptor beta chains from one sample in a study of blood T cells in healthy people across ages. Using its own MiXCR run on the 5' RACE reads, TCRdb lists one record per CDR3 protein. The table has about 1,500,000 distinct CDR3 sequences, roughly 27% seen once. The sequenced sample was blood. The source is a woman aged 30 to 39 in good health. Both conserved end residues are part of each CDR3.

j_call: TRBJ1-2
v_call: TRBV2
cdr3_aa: CASRWGKDGYTF

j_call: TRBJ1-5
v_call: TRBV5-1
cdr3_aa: CASSLDGGSDQPQHF

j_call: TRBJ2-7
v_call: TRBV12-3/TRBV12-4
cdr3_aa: CASSLPEGEAQYF

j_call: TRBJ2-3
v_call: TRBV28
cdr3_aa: CVSTQLGEGTDTQYF

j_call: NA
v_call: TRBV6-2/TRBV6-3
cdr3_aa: CASSIRADEQYF

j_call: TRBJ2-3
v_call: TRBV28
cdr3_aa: CASSKGARLTDTQYF

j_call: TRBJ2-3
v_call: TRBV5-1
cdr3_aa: CASAPGGAWPPDTQYF

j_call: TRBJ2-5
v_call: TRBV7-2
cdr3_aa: CASSPRGAQETQYF

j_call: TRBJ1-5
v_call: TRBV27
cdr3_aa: CASRSGGAGSDNQPQHF

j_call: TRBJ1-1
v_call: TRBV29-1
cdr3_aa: CSVQAEAFF

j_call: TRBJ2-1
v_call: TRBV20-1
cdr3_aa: CSAIPGTSGNEQFF

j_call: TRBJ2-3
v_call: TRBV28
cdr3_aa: CASRPGTGRSSTDTQYF

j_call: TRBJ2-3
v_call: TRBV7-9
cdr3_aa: CASSPLRGLTPADTQYF

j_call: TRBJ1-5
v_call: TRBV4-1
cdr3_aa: CASSLSGQGASNQPQHF

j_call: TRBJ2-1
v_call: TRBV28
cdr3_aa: CASSSLAGGRNEQVF

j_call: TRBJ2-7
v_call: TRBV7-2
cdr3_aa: CASSLYGTGPYGQYF

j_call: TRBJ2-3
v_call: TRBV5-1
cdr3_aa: CASSPVGGASTDTQYF

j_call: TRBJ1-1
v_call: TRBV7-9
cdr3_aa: CASSHTGPSEAFF

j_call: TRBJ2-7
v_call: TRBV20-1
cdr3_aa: CSALSPDSTYEQYF

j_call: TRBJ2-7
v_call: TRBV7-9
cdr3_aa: CASSLGRTGEAYEQYF

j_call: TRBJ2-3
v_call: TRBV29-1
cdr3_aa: CSVEDLLSALDTQYF

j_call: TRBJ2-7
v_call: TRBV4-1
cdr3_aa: CASSHPGQGAYEQYF

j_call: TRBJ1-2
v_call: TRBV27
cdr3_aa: CAAGTGTHYGYTF

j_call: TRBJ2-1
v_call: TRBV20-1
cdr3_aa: CSASDSGAYNEQFF

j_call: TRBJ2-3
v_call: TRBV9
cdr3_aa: CASSDEYGISTDTQYF

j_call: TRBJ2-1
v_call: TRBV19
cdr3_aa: CASSSGTGGRNEQFF

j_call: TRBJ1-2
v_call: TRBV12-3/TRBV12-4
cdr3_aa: CASSLTICGYTF

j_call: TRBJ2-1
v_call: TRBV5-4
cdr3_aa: CASSSERVLRDNEQFF

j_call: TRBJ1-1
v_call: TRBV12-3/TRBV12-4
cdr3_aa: CASTLQGSTGAFF

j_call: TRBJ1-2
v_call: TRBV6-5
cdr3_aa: CASTHRPGYGYTF

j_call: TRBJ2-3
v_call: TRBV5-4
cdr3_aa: CASSPRALRVADTQYF

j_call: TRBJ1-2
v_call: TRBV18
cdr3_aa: CASSPSQENDYGYTF

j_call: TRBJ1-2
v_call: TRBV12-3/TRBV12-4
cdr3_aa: CASTVRDNYTF

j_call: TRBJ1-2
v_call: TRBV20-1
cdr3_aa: CSAENQEGYGYTF

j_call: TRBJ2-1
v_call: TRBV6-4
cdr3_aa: CASRASSGEQFF

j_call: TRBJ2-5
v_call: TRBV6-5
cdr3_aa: CASSLVAGVAETQYF

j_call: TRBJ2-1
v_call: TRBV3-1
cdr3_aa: CASSQRGNSYNEQFF

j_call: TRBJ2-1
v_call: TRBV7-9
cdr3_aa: CASSFPRKGLYNEQFF

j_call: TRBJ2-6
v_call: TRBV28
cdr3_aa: CASSSLYTLGQGSSGANVLTF

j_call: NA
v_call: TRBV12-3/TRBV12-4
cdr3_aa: CASSSFEETQYF

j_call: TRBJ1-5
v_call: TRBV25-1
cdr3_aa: CASSEFSSNQPQHF

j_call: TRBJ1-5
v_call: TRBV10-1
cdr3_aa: CAGTFDKYSNQPQHF

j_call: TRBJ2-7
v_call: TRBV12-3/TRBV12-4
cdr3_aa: CASSLVEWGHFSYEQYF

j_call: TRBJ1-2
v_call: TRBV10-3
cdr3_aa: CTISENVGRGHGYTF

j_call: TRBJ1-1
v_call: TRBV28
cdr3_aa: CASSSTGEARTEAFF

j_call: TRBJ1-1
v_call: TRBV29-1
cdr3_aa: CSVTGNAEAFF

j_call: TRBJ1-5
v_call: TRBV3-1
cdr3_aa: CASSQDPRRTQHF

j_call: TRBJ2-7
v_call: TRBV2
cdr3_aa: CASSGWMTGSAYEQYF

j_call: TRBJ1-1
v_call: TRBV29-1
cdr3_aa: CSGDGSEAFF

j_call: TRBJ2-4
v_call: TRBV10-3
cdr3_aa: CRPSGRAYEQHF